These 23 T cell receptor beta chains were sequenced from one sample in a study of blood T cell repertoires in COVID-19. TCRdb's copy holds only in-frame clones and misses some; the assay was immunoSEQ multiplex PCR. The repertoire holds around 100,000 clones, 90% seen once, with 5.1% in the top ten. The specimen sequenced was peripheral blood. Receptors were obtained from a man in his fifties with acute or convalescent COVID-19.

This clone came up many times. The CDR3 loop reads CASSLKSLGYYTGELFF. CDR3 nucleotide sequence: TGTGCCAGCAGCTTAAAAAGTCTCGGGTATTATACCGGGGAGCTGTTTTTT. The chain couples TRBV7-6 to TRBJ2-2; D unclear. V was shortened by 2 bases and J by 5 bases, with 18 bases between the two germline ends. CDR3 size: 17 residues. Per germline, CDR1 SGHVS and CDR2 FNYEAQ. Together with reference TRBV7-6 and TRBJ2-2, the CDR3 gives the full variable domain: GAGVSQSPRYKVTKRGQDVALRCDPISGHVSLYWYRQALGQGPEFLTYFNYEAQQDKSGLPNDRFSAERPEGSISTLTIQRTEQRDSAMYRCASSLKSLGYYTGELFFGEGSRLTVL.

In DNA, the CDR3 is TGTGCCAGCAGTCTCTACGAGCAGTACTTC. The encoded protein is CASSLYEQYF. The V and J genes are TRBV2 and TRBJ2-7; D gene unclear. Looked up from germline, CDR1 is SNHLY and CDR2 is FYNNEI. This CDR3 is 10 amino acids long. The germline V and J ends were trimmed by 5 bases and 3 bases, with 2 bases remaining between them.

The V call is TRBV7-2, the J call TRBJ2-1; 10 bases are a match to TRBD1. The CDR3 sequence is 16 residues long. Germline V gene data show CDR1 as SGHTA and CDR2 as FQGNSA. V lost 7 bases and J lost 6; bases outside the gene matches: 12. CDR3 coding DNA: TGTGCCAGCACCCTCCGGGGACAGGGGATGTTCAATGAGCAGTTCTTC. Its protein is CASTLRGQGMFNEQFF.

The V gene is TRBV4-1, the J gene TRBJ1-2, with TRBD1 as a possible D gene (5 bases). CDR1 and CDR2 from the germline V gene are MGHRA and YSYEKL. The V end lost 0 bases, the J end lost 1 base, and 18 bases lay between the germline ends. CDR3 length equals 18 residues. DNA for the CDR3: TGCGCCAGCAGCCAAGAGGGGCGAGGTAGGGCTAATAACTATGGCTACACCTTC. Its translation is CASSQEGRGRANNYGYTF.

The chain couples TRBV10-3 to TRBJ2-7; 9 bases align to TRBD2. CDR3 length: 14 residues. Germline V gene data show CDR1 as ENHRY and CDR2 as SYGVKD. The ends lost 4 bases at V and 6 bases at J; junction bases unmatched: 7. The CDR3 DNA reads TGTGCCATCAGTGGGGTAGCGGGAGAGGCCGAGCAGTACTTC. Amino acids: CAISGVAGEAEQYF.

The chain combines TRBV14 with TRBJ2-7, with 11 bases that match TRBD2. Germline values: CDR1 SGHDN, CDR2 FVKESK. Trimming cost V 4 bases and J 5 bases; bases outside gene matches: 13. This CDR3 has 17 residues. Here the CDR3 reads CASSLRKTSGNKDEQYF. The CDR3 nucleotides are TGTGCCAGCAGCCTCAGAAAGACTAGCGGGAATAAGGACGAGCAGTACTTC. Combining the CDR3 with reference TRBV14 and TRBJ2-7 gives the whole variable domain EAGVTQFPSHSVIEKGQTVTLRCDPISGHDNLYWYRRVMGKEIKFLLHFVKESKQDESGMPNNRFLAERTGGTYSTLKVQPAELEDSGVYFCASSLRKTSGNKDEQYFGPGTRLTVT.

This rearrangement joins TRBV5-5 to TRBJ2-5, with 13 bases identical to TRBD2. CDR1 SGHKS and CDR2 YYEKEE come from the germline V gene (reference sequence). CDR3 length: 17 residues. V gave up 5 bases and J gave up 5 bases; unmatched junction bases: 12. DNA of the CDR3: TGTGCCAGCAGGGAGGTCCTACTAGCGGGAGGGGGTGAGACCCAGTACTTC. Protein: CASREVLLAGGGETQYF.

The chain's CDR3 is CASSPSGRGDTQYF. The CDR3 coding sequence is TGTGCCAGCAGCCCTAGCGGGAGAGGGGATACGCAGTATTTT. This chain links TRBV11-3 with TRBJ2-3, with 10 bases lining up with TRBD2. The length of the CDR3 is 14 residues. The germline CDR1 and CDR2 sequences are SGHNT and YENEEA. V was pared by 5 bases and J by 6 bases, with 5 bases of the junction left unmatched.

The gene calls are TRBV5-1 and TRBJ2-4; TRBD1 is a possible D gene (5 bases). Germline CDR1 SGHRS, CDR2 YFSETQ. The CDR3 totals 13 residues. V was cut by 3 bases and J by 1 base, with 5 bases left in between. CDR3 bases: TGCGCCAGCAGCTGGGGCGCCAAAAACATTCAGTACTTC. This gives the protein CASSWGAKNIQYF.

This chain links TRBV12-3 or TRBV12-4 with TRBJ2-3; TRBD2 is a possible D gene (6 bases). The germline V and J ends were trimmed by 6 bases and 5 bases, with 12 bases remaining between them. The CDR3 length is 13 residues. CDR3 sequence: CASSPQRVDTQYF. The DNA of the CDR3 is TGTGCCAGCAGCCCCCAGCGGGTAGATACGCAGTATTTT.

This clone was picked up one time. The chain has TRBV27 and TRBJ2-5, with D possibly matching TRBD1 (6 bases). The germline CDR1 and CDR2 sequences are MNHEY and SMNVEV (reference sequence). V was shortened by 2 bases and J by 4 bases, with 8 bases between the two germline ends. The CDR3 totals 13 residues. DNA of the CDR3: TGTGCCAGCAGTTTAACCAGGGGAGAGACCCAGTACTTC. Translated: CASSLTRGETQYF.

Here the CDR3 reads CASSQPAGLRETQYF. In nucleotides, the CDR3 is TGTGCCAGCAGCCAGCCAGCGGGCTTACGGGAGACCCAGTACTTC. The chain has TRBV3-1 (or the pseudogene TRBV3-2) and TRBJ2-5, with D tentatively TRBD2 (6 bases). V was trimmed by 3 bases and J by 5 bases, leaving 16 bases between them. CDR1 is LGHDT, CDR2 YNNKEL, per germline (reference sequence). The CDR3 is 15 residues long.

J is TRBJ2-1 and V is TRBV15; tentative D call: TRBD2 (6 bases). The CDR3 runs to 13 residues. Germline V gene sequence: CDR1 LNHNV, CDR2 YYDKDF (reference sequence). Trimming removed 8 bases from V and 1 base from J, with 9 bases in between. The chain's CDR3 is CATGGKSYNEQFF. The DNA for the CDR3 is TGTGCCACCGGCGGGAAATCCTACAATGAGCAGTTCTTC.

The chain joins TRBV21-1 to TRBJ1-1; TRBD1 is the table's D call and was not checked against the DNA. TRBV21-1 is termed a pseudogene. This CDR3 region has 18 residues. CDR3 nucleotide sequence: TGTGCCAGCAGCAAACAGTGGAACAGGCCTCTTCCGAACACTGAAGCTTTCTTT. Translated, it gives CASSKQWNRPLPNTEAFF.

The rearrangement links TRBV5-1 to TRBJ2-7, with TRBD2 matching 14 bases. The CDR3 is 15 residues long. The V and J ends lost 5 bases and 7 bases, in that order; junction bases with no gene match: 8. Per germline, CDR1 SGHRS and CDR2 YFSETQ. The DNA for the CDR3 is TGCGCCAGCAGACCGGGACTAGCGGGAGCGAGGGAGCAGTACTTC. Translating gives CASRPGLAGAREQYF.

The chain has TRBV7-2 and TRBJ2-1; 7 bases are shared with TRBD2. Germline CDR1 is SGHTA and CDR2 is FQGNSA. J gave up 7 bases and V 5 bases, and 8 bases lay outside the gene matches. There are 14 residues in the CDR3. The CDR3 region is CASSQGAGGNEQFF. The CDR3 bases are TGTGCCAGCAGCCAAGGAGCCGGGGGGAATGAGCAGTTCTTC.

The rearrangement joins TRBV29-1 to TRBJ1-5, with TRBD1 as a possible D gene (6 bases). Germline V CDR1 and CDR2: SQVTM, ANQGSEA. The V end lost 4 bases, the J end lost 1 base, and 8 bases lay between the germline ends. The CDR3 extends over 13 amino acids. The DNA of the CDR3 is TGCAGCGTTGCGGACAGCAGCAATCAGCCCCAGCATTTT. Translating gives CSVADSSNQPQHF.

The chain employs TRBV9 and TRBJ2-3; TRBD2 matches 7 bases. This CDR3 is 17 amino acids long. V gave up 4 bases and J gave up 4 bases; unmatched junction bases: 15. CDR1 is SGDLS and CDR2 is YYNGEE in the germline V gene. The CDR3 sequence is CASSPTTSQVGPDTQYF. The CDR3, as DNA: TGTGCCAGCAGCCCAACGACTAGCCAGGTCGGTCCAGATACGCAGTATTTT.

The chain couples TRBV20-1 to TRBJ1-3, with TRBD1 as a possible D gene (5 bases). From germline, CDR1 is DFQATT and CDR2 SNEGSKA (reference sequence). The length of the CDR3 is 11 residues. V shed 7 bases and J shed 3 bases, with 7 bases lying between them. The DNA for the CDR3 is TGCAGTGGACAGATTGGAAACACCATATATTTT. Residues: CSGQIGNTIYF.

V and J are TRBV18 and TRBJ2-3; D is undetermined. Trimming removed 5 bases from V and 2 bases from J, with 8 bases in between. CDR3 length: 13 residues. Germline assignment: CDR1 KGHSH and CDR2 LQKENI. For the CDR3, the DNA is TGTGCCAGCTCATTCCCTGTCACAGATACGCAGTATTTT. Amino acids: CASSFPVTDTQYF.

The rearrangement uses TRBV29-1 and TRBJ2-2; maybe TRBD2 (5 bases). The germline gives CDR1 SQVTM, CDR2 ANQGSEA. V gave up 5 bases and J gave up 4 bases, with 8 bases separating them. The CDR3 covers 12 residues. CDR3 in amino acids: CSVFRGTGELFF. CDR3 bases: TGCAGCGTTTTTCGGGGCACCGGGGAGCTGTTTTTT.

The chain recombines TRBV9 with TRBJ1-1; 10 bases align to TRBD1. Germline V gene lookup returns CDR1 SGDLS and CDR2 YYNGEE. The trim removed 5 bases at V and 4 bases at J, leaving 8 bases unmatched. The CDR3 is 15 amino acids. DNA for the CDR3: TGTGCCAGCAGTGTGACAGGGGGCGCGGGCACTGAAGCTTTCTTT. It translates to CASSVTGGAGTEAFF.

This clone occurred a few times. The CDR3: CASSITQGIQPQHF. In DNA form, the CDR3 reads TGTGCCAGTAGTATTACACAGGGTATACAGCCCCAGCATTTT. This chain joins TRBV19 and TRBJ1-5; tentatively, D is TRBD1 (6 bases). Trimming pared 3 bases from V and 7 bases from J, leaving 13 bases between. CDR3 length: 14 residues. Germline CDR1 and CDR2: LNHDA and SQIVND (reference sequence).